The 32 T cell receptor beta chains in this list originate from one sample, sequenced in a study of spatial heterogeneity in lung cancer. Study-wide findings and caveats: Counts that tracked tumor mutation counts were those of expanded intratumoral alpha and beta TCRs.

MiXCR, applied by TCRdb to the 5' RACE reads, yields one record per CDR3 protein. The data show approximately 11,000 distinct CDR3 sequences, approximately 8.7% seen once. Their recognized antigens are unknown. Sample time point: sample taken at primary tumor resection. This sample comprised lung tumor tissue, obtained at surgery. Receptor source: a female donor with early-stage non-small cell lung cancer.

This clonotype was observed at least ten times. This chain connects TRBV5-5 to TRBJ1-6, with a weak D call TRBD1 (5 bases). The CDR3 length is 14 residues. The germline gives CDR1 SGHKS, CDR2 YYEKEE (reference sequence). V was shortened by 0 bases and J by 5 bases, with 6 bases between the two germline ends. The CDR3, as DNA: TGTGCCAGCAGCTTGGGAGGGGATAATTCACCCCTCCACTTT. It encodes CASSLGGDNSPLHF.

By frequency in the sample, this clonotype is medium-sized. The rearrangement joins TRBV5-8 to TRBJ1-2; D possibly corresponds to TRBD1 (6 bases). Per germline, CDR1 SGHTS and CDR2 YDEGEE. The V and J ends lost 0 bases and 1 base respectively, with 13 bases between them. The CDR3 has 16 amino acids. The CDR3 region is CASSLGEQGSNYGYTF. The CDR3 DNA sequence: TGTGCCAGCAGCTTGGGGGAACAGGGTAGTAACTATGGCTACACCTTC.

V gene TRBV5-1 combines with J gene TRBJ2-7; the match to TRBD1 covers 7 bases. J gave up 6 bases and V 4 bases, and 10 bases lay outside the gene matches. From germline, CDR1 is SGHRS and CDR2 YFSETQ. The CDR3 contains 14 residues. The DNA of the CDR3 is TGCGCCAGCAGCCAGAGACAGGGAACGGGCGAGCAGTACTTC. It specifies CASSQRQGTGEQYF.

This clonotype is deemed medium-sized. The chain couples TRBV20-1 to TRBJ2-3, with D perhaps TRBD1 or TRBD2 (5 bases each). This CDR3 has 15 residues. Trimming stripped 3 bases from V and 0 bases from J, with 13 bases between. Germline V gene data show CDR1 as DFQATT and CDR2 as SNEGSKA (reference sequence). CDR3 sequence (DNA): TGCAGTGCTAGGGGCCGGGACGTAAGCACAGATACGCAGTATTTT. Protein product: CSARGRDVSTDTQYF.

About this clonotype: A much larger clone differs by one base, so this may be a read error. The CDR3 DNA follows: TGCGCCAGCGGCTTGGTAGCCGGGACTTTGAACACTGAAGCTTTCTTT. This encodes CASGLVAGTLNTEAFF. The chain uses TRBV5-1 and TRBJ1-1, with D perhaps TRBD1 (5 bases). Germline V gives CDR1 SGHRS, CDR2 YFSETQ. The CDR3 length is 16 residues.

By frequency in the sample, this clonotype is medium-sized. The CDR3 sequence: CASTPEGPRETQYF. CDR3 bases: TGCGCCAGCACGCCCGAGGGACCGCGAGAGACCCAGTACTTC. V usage is TRBV5-1 and J usage is TRBJ2-5, with D perhaps given as TRBD1 or TRBD2 (5 bases each). Per the germline V gene, CDR1 is SGHRS and CDR2 is YFSETQ. V shed 6 bases and J shed 4 bases, with 16 bases lying between them. The CDR3 is 14 residues long. The full variable domain, its missing parts supplied by reference TRBV5-1 and TRBJ2-5, is KAGVTQTPRYLIKTRGQQVTLSCSPISGHRSVSWYQQTPGQGLQFLFEYFSETQRNKGNFPGRFSGRQFSNSRSEMNVSTLELGDSALYLCASTPEGPRETQYFGPGTRLLVL.

In this sample, this clonotype turned up many times. The chain couples TRBV20-1 to TRBJ2-3, with 10 bases lining up with TRBD2. The CDR3 contains 14 residues. The ends lost 4 bases at V and 3 bases at J; junction bases unmatched: 4. Germline CDR1 is DFQATT and CDR2 is SNEGSKA (reference sequence). This CDR3 reads CSAIPGLATDTQYF. The CDR3 nucleotides read TGCAGTGCTATCCCGGGACTAGCGACAGATACGCAGTATTTT.

This sequence joins TRBV10-3 and TRBJ2-7; D unclear. Germline CDR1 ENHRY, CDR2 SYGVKD. The CDR3 sequence is 12 residues long. The V gene lost 3 bases and the J gene lost 7 bases, with 10 bases spanning the gap. CDR3 residues: CAISEKGFEQYF. The DNA of the CDR3 is TGTGCCATCAGTGAAAAGGGTTTTGAGCAGTACTTC.

In its sample, this clonotype is medium-sized (0.01 to 0.1%). This chain links TRBV7-3 with TRBJ2-5; D gene uncertain. The germline V and J ends were trimmed by 2 bases and 2 bases, with 12 bases remaining between them. CDR1 and CDR2 (germline): SGHTA, FQGTGA. CDR3 length equals 15 residues. CDR3 bases: TGTGCCAGCAGCTTATATTCGACCCCTCAAGAGACCCAGTACTTC. Translation gives CASSLYSTPQETQYF.

This clonotype occurred many times. The V call is TRBV4-2, the J call TRBJ1-6, with 9 nucleotides matching TRBD1. This CDR3 has 15 residues. Germline V gene sequence: CDR1 LGHNA, CDR2 YNFKEQ. The J segment lost 8 bases and the V segment lost 5 bases, leaving 7 bases of the junction unmatched. The CDR3 here is CASSSGTGKDSPLHF. The CDR3 DNA follows: TGTGCCAGCAGCTCAGGGACAGGGAAGGATTCACCCCTCCACTTT.

This clonotype was detected ten times or more. The V gene is TRBV7-9, the J gene TRBJ2-3, with D hard to call. The CDR3 extends over 14 amino acids. The germline V gene has CDR1 SEHNR and CDR2 FQNEAQ (reference sequence). The V end was cut by 1 base, the J end by 1 base, with 6 bases between. CDR3 DNA sequence: TGTGCCAGCAGCTTAGGATGGGGCACAGATACGCAGTATTTT. Encoded protein: CASSLGWGTDTQYF.

In this sample, this clonotype turned up many times. In DNA, the CDR3 is TGCAGCGCTTACAGGGGCTGGAACACTGAAGCTTTCTTT. It specifies CSAYRGWNTEAFF. The V and J genes are TRBV29-1 and TRBJ1-1; 7 nucleotides line up with TRBD1. CDR3 size: 13 residues. CDR1 is SQVTM and CDR2 is ANQGSEA in the germline V gene. Trimming cost V 7 bases and J 1 base; bases outside gene matches: 6.

This clonotype was found many times. The chain combines TRBV10-2 with TRBJ1-5; TRBD1 agrees at 9 bases. The CDR3 is 12 amino acids. CDR1 WSHSY and CDR2 SAAADI come from the germline V gene. V was pared by 8 bases and J by 5 bases, with 1 base of the junction left unmatched. CDR3 sequence reads: CASRDRDQPQHF. The CDR3 DNA reads as TGCGCCAGCCGGGACAGGGATCAGCCCCAGCATTTT.

This clonotype has ten or more counts. The chain uses TRBV12-5 and TRBJ2-2, with D hard to call. CDR3 length: 12 residues. Looked up from germline, CDR1 is LGHNT and CDR2 is FRNRAP. V was shortened by 5 bases and J by 6 bases, with 7 bases between the two germline ends. The CDR3 spells CASGTGAGELFF. CDR3 DNA sequence: TGTGCTAGTGGTACCGGAGCCGGGGAGCTGTTTTTT.

This clonotype has a count of ten or more. The gene calls are TRBV5-1 and TRBJ2-3; 7 positions agree with TRBD2. The V and J ends lost 3 bases and 1 base, in that order; junction bases with no gene match: 5. The CDR3 is 15 residues long. Germline loops: CDR1 SGHRS, CDR2 YFSETQ. This CDR3 is CASSSGGVGTDTQYF. In nucleotides, the CDR3 is TGCGCCAGCAGCTCGGGGGGAGTGGGCACAGATACGCAGTATTTT.

There are many counts of this clonotype. This rearrangement joins TRBV28 to TRBJ2-6, with D uncertain. This CDR3 is 17 amino acids long. The V end was cut by 4 bases, the J end by 0 bases, with 13 bases between. Germline-derived CDR1 and CDR2 are MDHEN and SYDVKM. As DNA, the CDR3 is TGTGCCAGCAGTTCCCCTTTTGACTCCTCTGGGGCCAACGTCCTGACTTTC. Its translation is CASSSPFDSSGANVLTF.

This clonotype appeared a few times. V usage is TRBV4-1 and J usage is TRBJ1-5; D remains ambiguous. Trimming pared 0 bases from V and 9 bases from J, leaving 15 bases between. The germline gives CDR1 MGHRA, CDR2 YSYEKL. This CDR3 has 15 residues. The CDR3 reads CASSQDQAVQGPQHF. The CDR3 nucleotides read TGCGCCAGCAGCCAAGATCAAGCGGTCCAAGGGCCCCAGCATTTT.

The genes are TRBV7-6 and TRBJ2-3; no clear D gene. The CDR3 has 16 amino acids. V was trimmed by 4 bases and J by 0 bases, leaving 14 bases between them. Germline CDR1 reads SGHVS; CDR2 reads FNYEAQ. CDR3 in amino acids: CASSSWPFSSTDTQYF. The CDR3 DNA is TGTGCCAGCAGCTCGTGGCCATTCTCGAGCACAGATACGCAGTATTTT.

This clonotype was seen at least ten times. This chain uses TRBV15 with TRBJ1-5, with a possible D match to TRBD1 (5 bases). This CDR3 contains 15 residues. V shed 0 bases and J shed 6 bases, with 12 bases lying between them. Germline assignment: CDR1 LNHNV and CDR2 YYDKDF (reference sequence). The CDR3 is CATSRDGWGSQPQHF. The CDR3, as DNA: TGTGCCACCAGCAGAGATGGATGGGGGAGTCAGCCCCAGCATTTT.

This clonotype qualifies as medium-sized. The gene calls are TRBV6-1 and TRBJ2-7; 7 nucleotides agree with TRBD1. The germline V gene has CDR1 MNHNS and CDR2 SASEGT. CDR3 length equals 16 residues. V lost 3 bases and J lost 1; bases outside the gene matches: 9. The CDR3, as DNA: TGTGCCAGCAGTGACCACAGGGGAATAGGATCCTACGAGCAGTACTTC. Amino acid sequence: CASSDHRGIGSYEQYF.

This clonotype was seen only once. Given a much more abundant clone one base away, this may be a read error. The V and J genes are TRBV7-6 and TRBJ1-5; no definite D call. The CDR3 spans 14 residues. Trimming left V 0 bases short and J 9 bases short, with 12 bases between. The germline V gene has CDR1 SGHVS and CDR2 FNYEAQ. The CDR3 loop is CASSLAYEGWPQHF. CDR3 DNA: TGTGCCAGCAGCTTAGCGTACGAGGGCTGGCCCCAGCATTTT.

This clonotype has a handful of counts. This sequence joins TRBV14 and TRBJ1-2; D is possibly TRBD1 (6 bases). V lost 4 bases, J lost 7 bases, and 19 bases lay in between. Germline lookup yields CDR1 SGHDN and CDR2 FVKESK. The length of the CDR3 is 15 residues. The CDR3 bases are TGTGCCAGCAGCCCCCTTTGGCTGGGGGCGGGTGGCTACACCTTC. Translating gives CASSPLWLGAGGYTF.

At least ten counts were recorded for this clonotype. This chain connects TRBV7-2 to TRBJ1-4; 8 nucleotides align to TRBD1. Germline values: CDR1 SGHTA, CDR2 FQGNSA. The V and J ends lost 5 bases and 8 bases, in that order; junction bases with no gene match: 7. The CDR3 spans 14 residues. This CDR3 reads CASSSTGGGEKLFF. The CDR3 DNA reads TGTGCCAGCAGCAGTACAGGGGGAGGCGAAAAACTGTTTTTT.

This clonotype was picked up many times. V is TRBV2 and J is TRBJ2-1; the match to TRBD2 covers 8 bases. Per the germline V gene, CDR1 is SNHLY and CDR2 is FYNNEI. With V trimmed by 3 bases and J by 4 bases, 5 bases remained unmatched. The CDR3 has 15 amino acids. The CDR3 loop is CASSERGAEYNEQFF. The CDR3 DNA reads TGTGCCAGCAGTGAGCGGGGGGCGGAATACAATGAGCAGTTCTTC.

CDR3: CASSLEGASTEAFF. CDR3 nucleotides: TGTGCCAGCAGCTTGGAGGGGGCGTCGACTGAAGCTTTCTTT. The rearrangement joins TRBV5-4 to TRBJ1-1, with TRBD1 matching 7 bases. Germline CDR1 SGHNT, CDR2 YYREEE (reference sequence). This CDR3 contains 14 residues. After removal of 0 bases from V and 5 bases from J, the junction contained 4 bases not matched to a gene.

This clonotype was picked up many times. This chain joins TRBV12-3 or TRBV12-4 and TRBJ2-2, with 8 nucleotides matching TRBD2. Trimming at V came to 2 bases and at J to 7 bases, leaving 3 bases not matched to a gene. The CDR3 totals 14 residues. CDR3 DNA sequence: TGTGCCAGCAGTTTATCCGGGGGGGTCGGGGAGCTGTTTTTT. It codes for CASSLSGGVGELFF.

There are many counts of this clonotype. The rearrangement joins TRBV11-2 to TRBJ2-4; D possibly corresponds to TRBD1 (6 bases). CDR1 is SGHAT and CDR2 is FQNNGV in the germline V gene. The CDR3 is 19 residues long. Trimming removed 5 bases at V and 0 bases at J, with 23 bases between. CDR3 sequence reads: CASSRSDSFFDLAKNIQYF. CDR3 DNA: TGTGCCAGCAGCCGATCGGACAGTTTTTTCGACCTAGCCAAAAACATTCAGTACTTC. The full variable domain, rest sourced from reference TRBV11-2 and TRBJ2-4, is EAGVAQSPRYKIIEKRQSVAFWCNPISGHATLYWYQQILGQGPKLLIQFQNNGVVDDSQLPKDRFSAERLKGVDSTLKIQPAKLEDSAVYLCASSRSDSFFDLAKNIQYFGAGTRLSVL.

This clonotype was detected many times. The rearrangement links TRBV23-1 to TRBJ1-5, with D unclear. TRBV23-1 is an ORF, and what it does is uncertain. The CDR3 is 15 residues long. V lost 0 bases to trimming and J lost 4 bases, with 10 bases between them. CDR3 sequence (DNA): TGCGCCAGCAGTCAATCCGCGGCCGTAAATCAGCCCCAGCATTTT. Its translation is CASSQSAAVNQPQHF.

This clonotype was detected many times. V gene TRBV7-3 combines with J gene TRBJ2-7; D is perhaps TRBD2 (7 bases). The CDR3 length is 15 residues. Germline V gene sequence: CDR1 SGHTA, CDR2 FQGTGA. Trimming pared 6 bases from V and 2 bases from J, leaving 17 bases between. The CDR3 coding sequence is TGTGCCAGCAGTTCGGGAGGAGGGGGACCCTACGAGCAGTACTTC. It yields the protein CASSSGGGGPYEQYF. Variable domain in full (rest from reference TRBV7-3 and TRBJ2-7): GAGVSQTPSNKVTEKGKYVELRCDPISGHTALYWYRQSLGQGPEFLIYFQGTGAADDSGLPNDRFFAVRPEGSVSTLKIQRTERGDSAVYLCASSSGGGGPYEQYFGPGTRLTVT.

At least ten counts were recorded for this clonotype. The chain recombines TRBV2 with TRBJ1-2; D ambiguous. In germline, CDR1 is SNHLY, CDR2 FYNNEI. Between the trimmed V and J ends, which lost 6 bases and 8 bases, there was a span of 10 bases. This CDR3 contains 11 residues. The CDR3 DNA sequence: TGTGCCAGCAGGATGGGGTACGGCTACACCTTC. Protein sequence: CASRMGYGYTF.

This clonotype was counted at least ten times. This chain joins TRBV28 and TRBJ1-2; D unresolved. This CDR3 is 13 amino acids long. Germline values: CDR1 MDHEN, CDR2 SYDVKM. The V end lost 3 bases, the J end lost 5 bases, and 10 bases lay between the germline ends. The CDR3 is CASSLRTPYGYTF. The CDR3 DNA is TGTGCCAGCAGTTTGCGGACCCCTTATGGCTACACCTTC.

This clonotype came up many times. The V gene is TRBV7-8, the J gene TRBJ2-3, with D hard to call. The CDR3 has 18 amino acids. The germline V gene has CDR1 SGHVS and CDR2 FQNEAQ. Deletions cut 5 bases from V and 1 base from J, with 22 bases between. The CDR3 coding sequence is TGTGCCAGCAGCCTGGGTTCCCTGAGAGGTTTTCGCACAGATACGCAGTATTTT. Protein product: CASSLGSLRGFRTDTQYF.